Each of the 26 T cell receptor beta chains below was sequenced from the same sample in a study of cytomegalovirus exposure and HLA in healthy donors. Vbeta (60) and Jbeta (13) primers were used in the PCR. Measured with immunoSEQ multiplex PCR; TCRdb has only the in-frame clones, and not every one. The table records tens of thousands of clones, less than 75% of them present only once. The sequencing input was PBMCs. These receptors came from a woman aged 50 to 60 in good health and CMV-seropositive.

V and J are TRBV5-1 and TRBJ2-7, with D hard to call. The CDR3 covers 12 residues. With 0 bases removed from V and 7 bases from J, the gap between germline ends came to 8 bases. The V gene's germline CDR1 is SGHRS and CDR2 YFSETQ. Here the CDR3 reads CASSLGYAEQYF. The DNA for the CDR3 is TGCGCCAGCAGCTTGGGCTATGCAGAGCAGTACTTC.

The rearrangement links TRBV11-3 to TRBJ2-5; no reliable D call. V dropped 0 bases and J dropped 0 bases, with 2 bases sitting between them. Looked up from germline, CDR1 is SGHNT and CDR2 is YENEEA. The CDR3 runs 13 residues. The CDR3 is CASSLDYQETQYF. The CDR3 bases are TGTGCCAGCAGCTTAGACTACCAAGAGACCCAGTACTTC.

The chain employs TRBV6-5 and TRBJ1-5; 7 bases agree with TRBD1. The junction had 0 bases not matched to a gene; V was cut back by 2 bases and J by 5 bases. The CDR3 has 13 residues. Germline lookup yields CDR1 MNHEY and CDR2 SVGAGI. This chain's CDR3 is CASSYRGHQPQHF. Here the CDR3 DNA reads TGTGCCAGCAGTTACAGGGGGCATCAGCCCCAGCATTTT.

The V gene is TRBV28, the J gene TRBJ2-7; 7 positions agree with TRBD2. The V and J ends lost 7 bases and 3 bases, in that order; junction bases with no gene match: 6. CDR1 and CDR2 (germline): MDHEN, SYDVKM. The CDR3 has 13 amino acids. The CDR3 spells CASKASGYYEQYF. The CDR3 region has the DNA TGTGCCAGCAAGGCTAGCGGATACTACGAGCAGTACTTC.

This sequence joins TRBV23-1 and TRBJ1-2; D unresolved. TRBV23-1 is an ORF, and what it does is uncertain. This CDR3 has 14 amino acids. V was pared by 2 bases and J by 3 bases, with 10 bases between. The CDR3 bases are TGCGCCAGCAGTCAACCCACACCTCACTATGGCTACACCTTC. Protein sequence: CASSQPTPHYGYTF.

This clone was seen just once. This chain connects TRBV7-9 to TRBJ1-1; maybe TRBD1 (6 bases). The germline CDR1 and CDR2 sequences are SEHNR and FQNEAQ (reference sequence). V lost 5 bases and J 0 bases, leaving 10 bases between the germline ends. This CDR3 has 14 amino acids. The chain's CDR3 is CASSRTGMNTEAFF. CDR3 bases: TGTGCCAGCAGCCGTACAGGGATGAACACTGAAGCTTTCTTT.

V gene TRBV4-1 combines with J gene TRBJ1-2; 8 bases fit TRBD1. V gave up 0 bases and J gave up 4 bases; unmatched junction bases: 13. In germline, CDR1 is MGHRA, CDR2 YSYEKL. The CDR3 is 18 residues long. The CDR3 spells CASSQEGTGQGIIYGYTF. DNA of the CDR3: TGCGCCAGCAGCCAAGAGGGTACCGGACAGGGAATCATCTATGGCTACACCTTC.

The chain employs TRBV27 and TRBJ2-2; weak D call: TRBD2 (5 bases). Deletions cut 4 bases from V and 3 bases from J, with 9 bases between. Germline values: CDR1 MNHEY, CDR2 SMNVEV (reference sequence). The CDR3 spans 14 residues. CDR3 loop: CASSYGRDTGELFF. Here the CDR3 DNA reads TGTGCCAGCAGTTATGGGCGGGACACCGGGGAGCTGTTTTTT.

V and J are TRBV6-5 and TRBJ2-6, with TRBD1 as a possible D gene (5 bases). Germline values: CDR1 MNHEY, CDR2 SVGAGI. V was shortened by 6 bases and J by 2 bases, with 8 bases between the two germline ends. The CDR3 runs to 14 residues. CDR3 DNA sequence: TGTGCCAGCAGCAGGGATACTGGGGCCAACGTCCTGACTTTC. Translated: CASSRDTGANVLTF.

V and J are TRBV20-1 and TRBJ1-1, with D tentatively TRBD1 (6 bases). V lost 3 bases, J lost 7 bases, and 9 bases lay in between. Germline assignment: CDR1 DFQATT and CDR2 SNEGSKA (reference sequence). CDR3 length: 11 residues. The CDR3 loop is CSARTGFEAFF. In DNA form, the CDR3 reads TGCAGTGCTAGGACAGGTTTTGAAGCTTTCTTT.

The chain recombines TRBV6-6 with TRBJ2-5; 12 nucleotides agree with TRBD1. CDR1 is MNHNY and CDR2 is SVGAGI in the germline V gene (reference sequence). This CDR3 has 15 residues. J gave up 3 bases and V 7 bases, and 6 bases lay outside the gene matches. This CDR3 is CASNPGTGGEETQYF. The CDR3 coding sequence is TGTGCCAGCAACCCCGGGACAGGGGGCGAAGAGACCCAGTACTTC.

This clone qualifies as medium-sized (0.01 to 0.1%). V gene TRBV10-2 combines with J gene TRBJ2-1; 13 positions match TRBD2. CDR1 is WSHSY, CDR2 SAAADI, per germline. The V gene end was trimmed by 8 bases and the J gene end by 10 bases; junction bases not matched to a gene: 5. This CDR3 region has 13 residues. This CDR3 reads CASGAGLAGEQFF. DNA of the CDR3: TGCGCCAGCGGGGCGGGACTAGCGGGGGAGCAGTTCTTC.

On this clone: A read error is the likely source, as a far larger clone sits one nucleotide away. The same CDR3 also results from other DNA sequences found in this sample. This chain uses TRBV13 with TRBJ2-2; 11 bases are a match to TRBD2. The CDR3 runs 15 residues. Germline CDR1 and CDR2: PRHDT and FYEKMQ (reference sequence). The chain's CDR3 is CASSPTSGDTGELFF. The DNA for the CDR3 is TGTGCCAGCAGCCCGACTAGCGGGGACACCGGGGAGCTGTTCTTT.

This clone was seen a few times. The chain links TRBV19 to TRBJ1-2; possible D gene TRBD1, 6 bases. The V end lost 7 bases, the J end lost 3 bases, and 9 bases lay between the germline ends. The CDR3 is made up of 12 amino acids. CDR1 is LNHDA, CDR2 SQIVND, per germline (reference sequence). CDR3 residues: CASTKGDYGYTF. The CDR3 nucleotides are TGTGCCAGTACTAAGGGGGACTATGGCTACACCTTC.

This clone was detected a few times. The chain is built from TRBV28 and TRBJ1-5; D unresolved. V dropped 6 bases and J dropped 1 base, with 10 bases sitting between them. This CDR3 region has 14 residues. Germline CDR1 is MDHEN and CDR2 is SYDVKM. The chain's CDR3 is CASRAFSSNQPQHF. DNA for the CDR3: TGTGCCAGCAGGGCCTTCTCAAGCAATCAGCCCCAGCATTTT. Filled out from reference TRBV28 and TRBJ1-5, the complete variable domain reads DVKVTQSSRYLVKRTGEKVFLECVQDMDHENMFWYRQDPGLGLRLIYFSYDVKMKEKGDIPEGYSVSREKKERFSLILESASTNQTSMYLCASRAFSSNQPQHFGDGTRLSIL.

The rearrangement links TRBV4-2 to TRBJ2-2; TRBD2 is a possible D gene (6 bases). V dropped 1 base and J dropped 7 bases, with 10 bases sitting between them. CDR1 is LGHNA and CDR2 is YNFKEQ in the germline V gene. CDR3 length: 14 residues. The CDR3 is CASSQVGTHGELFF. The CDR3 nucleotides are TGTGCCAGCAGCCAAGTAGGGACTCACGGGGAGCTGTTTTTT.

This clone was recorded only once. The genes are TRBV7-3 and TRBJ2-5, with a tentative D call TRBD2 (5 bases). Germline V gives CDR1 SGHTA, CDR2 FQGTGA. The CDR3 has 14 amino acids. Trimming shortened V by 0 bases and J by 4 bases, and 9 bases separated the two germline ends. The CDR3 region has the DNA TGTGCCAGCAGCTTAACCTCTAGCAGAGAGACCCAGTACTTC. Its protein is CASSLTSSRETQYF.

The sample holds a few counts of this clone. V is TRBV28 and J is TRBJ2-6, with TRBD1 matching over 7 bases. Germline assignment: CDR1 MDHEN and CDR2 SYDVKM. J was trimmed by 3 bases and V by 4 bases; bases with no gene match: 3. The CDR3 length is 15 residues. CDR3 sequence: CASSSTGVGANVLTF. For the CDR3, the DNA is TGTGCCAGCAGTTCTACAGGGGTTGGGGCCAACGTCCTGACTTTC.

This clone was seen just once. The chain is built from TRBV5-1 and TRBJ1-5, with D tentatively TRBD1 (5 bases). The CDR3 runs 16 residues. V was cut by 1 base and J by 2 bases, with 13 bases left in between. Germline V gives CDR1 SGHRS, CDR2 YFSETQ. The chain's CDR3 is CASSLLPSGGNQPQHF. In DNA form, the CDR3 reads TGCGCCAGCAGCTTGCTGCCTTCGGGGGGCAATCAGCCCCAGCATTTT.

V and J are TRBV28 and TRBJ1-3; D ambiguous. This CDR3 spans 16 amino acids. The V and J ends lost 4 bases and 4 bases respectively, with 17 bases between them. The germline V gene encodes CDR1 MDHEN and CDR2 SYDVKM. Here the CDR3 DNA reads TGTGCCAGCAGTTCATACTCGGGAGGTTCAGGAAACACCATATATTTT. Amino acids: CASSSYSGGSGNTIYF.

The rearrangement uses TRBV18 and TRBJ1-6, with TRBD1 identical over 9 bases. V gave up 6 bases and J gave up 7 bases; unmatched junction bases: 10. The CDR3 is made up of 16 amino acids. The germline gives CDR1 KGHSH, CDR2 LQKENI. Here the CDR3 reads CASSPLQDRGNSPLHF. In DNA, the CDR3 is TGTGCCAGCTCTCCCTTACAGGACAGGGGAAATTCACCCCTCCACTTT. Together with reference TRBV18 and TRBJ1-6, the CDR3 gives the full variable domain: NAGVMQNPRHLVRRRGQEARLRCSPMKGHSHVYWYRQLPEEGLKFMVYLQKENIIDESGMPKERFSAEFPKEGPSILRIQQVVRGDSAAYFCASSPLQDRGNSPLHFGNGTRLTVT.

The chain links TRBV7-9 to TRBJ2-1; 8 bases agree with TRBD1. CDR3 length: 15 amino acids. Germline V gene data show CDR1 as SEHNR and CDR2 as FQNEAQ (reference sequence). With 5 bases clipped from V and 8 bases from J, the junction kept 11 bases outside the gene matches. In DNA, the CDR3 is TGTGCCAGCAGCCCTCGGACAGGGTCGATGCATGAGCAGTTCTTC. This encodes CASSPRTGSMHEQFF.

The chain uses TRBV18 and TRBJ2-3; 7 bases are shared with TRBD2. J gave up 1 base and V 3 bases, and 1 base lay outside the gene matches. CDR1 is KGHSH, CDR2 LQKENI, per germline. The CDR3 loop spans 14 amino acids. The CDR3 protein is CASSPGLGTDTQYF. The CDR3 DNA reads TGTGCCAGCTCACCCGGACTAGGCACAGATACGCAGTATTTT.

V and J are TRBV7-2 and TRBJ2-4, with D possibly being TRBD2 (5 bases). Germline CDR1 is SGHTA and CDR2 is FQGNSA. The CDR3 has 16 amino acids. The V gene lost 5 bases and the J gene lost 0 bases, with 14 bases spanning the gap. CDR3 in DNA: TGTGCCAGCAGCCTCTCGGGGTCCTTAGCCAAAAACATTCAGTACTTC. Translated: CASSLSGSLAKNIQYF.

The chain recombines TRBV5-1 with TRBJ2-5; D might be TRBD2 (6 bases). Trimming cost V 1 base and J 1 base, with 8 bases left between them. The CDR3 consists of 14 residues. Looked up from germline, CDR1 is SGHRS and CDR2 is YFSETQ. This CDR3 is CASSLMGGQETQYF. The CDR3 region has the DNA TGCGCCAGCAGCTTGATGGGGGGCCAAGAGACCCAGTACTTC.

Only one count was recorded for this clone. The chain uses TRBV2 and TRBJ1-3; D is ambiguous. CDR1 is SNHLY, CDR2 FYNNEI, per germline. Deletions cut 3 bases from V and 0 bases from J, with 12 bases between. The CDR3 consists of 16 residues. CDR3 coding DNA: TGTGCCAGCAGTGATCTTACGGAGCACTCTGGAAACACCATATATTTT. Translated: CASSDLTEHSGNTIYF.